This is a list of T cell receptor beta chains from one sample in a study of molecular identifiers for immune sequencing clone quantification. TCRdb analysed the PCR reads with MiXCR anew, one entry per CDR3 protein. The repertoire consists of hundreds of thousands of distinct CDR3 sequences, with about 20% occurring once and the leading ten covering 0.85%. Sequenced material: naive CD8+ T cells from blood, with Jurkat cell RNA spiked in. The receptor set was obtained from a human donor in good health. Some libraries in this study had Jurkat cell RNA spiked in. Both conserved end residues are part of each CDR3. A D gene is named only where the DNA matches it firmly. Clone size is stated in some rows and not others, as once, few, many or a class when expanded.

size | J | V | D | CDR3 | DNA
many | TRBJ2-7 | TRBV4-1 | - | CASSQVGSGDAAYEQYF | TGCGCCAGCAGCCAAGTAGGTTCAGGGGACGCGGCCTACGAGCAGTACTTC
many | TRBJ2-3 | TRBV20-1 | - | CSGPGTDTQYF | TGCAGTGGACCGGGCACAGATACGCAGTATTTT
many | TRBJ1-1 | TRBV6-2/TRBV6-3 | - | CASSRDGKNTEAFF | TGTGCCAGCAGCCGGGACGGAAAAAACACTGAAGCTTTCTTT
few | TRBJ2-5 | TRBV28 | - | CASSFSGAGETQYF | TGTGCCAGCAGTTTTTCAGGGGCGGGAGAGACCCAGTACTTC
many | TRBJ1-2 | TRBV28 | TRBD1 | CASSLTGDAGYTF | TGTGCCAGCAGTCTGACAGGGGATGCTGGCTACACCTTC
- | TRBJ2-7 | TRBV28 | TRBD1 | CASSPWTGAAYEQYF | TGTGCCAGCAGTCCATGGACAGGGGCGGCATACGAGCAGTACTTC
- | TRBJ1-5 | TRBV15 | - | CATSGAQHF | TGTGCCACCAGCGGGGCCCAGCATTTT
many | TRBJ2-4 | TRBV30 | - | CAWSDSRAAKNIQYF | TGTGCCTGGAGCGACTCCAGGGCCGCCAAAAACATTCAGTACTTC
many | TRBJ2-3 | TRBV19 | - | CASSPRSKDTQYF | TGTGCCAGTAGTCCGCGCTCCAAGGATACGCAGTATTTT
- | TRBJ2-3 | TRBV9 | TRBD2 | CASSESLAGGGTDTQYF | TGTGCCAGCAGCGAGTCACTAGCGGGGGGGGGCACAGATACGCAGTATTTT
many | TRBJ2-2 | TRBV7-8 | - | CASSLIAGPSTGELFF | TGTGCCAGCAGCTTAATCGCAGGCCCGAGCACCGGGGAGCTGTTTTTT
- | TRBJ2-2 | TRBV5-1 | - | CATGNAGELFF | TGCGCCACCGGGAACGCCGGGGAGCTGTTTTTT
many | TRBJ2-1 | TRBV7-3 | - | CASSHTGTPSNEQFF | TGTGCCAGCAGCCATACCGGGACACCCTCCAATGAGCAGTTCTTC
- | TRBJ1-1 | TRBV7-6 | - | CASSHFGLEAFF | TGTGCCAGCAGCCATTTCGGTCTTGAAGCTTTCTTT
many | TRBJ2-2 | TRBV28 | - | CASSFQPTTNTGELFF | TGTGCCAGCAGTTTTCAACCGACAACGAACACCGGGGAGCTGTTTTTT
few | TRBJ2-1 | TRBV24-1 | - | CATSEAGIANNEQFF | TGTGCCACCAGTGAGGCCGGGATAGCCAACAATGAGCAGTTCTTC
many | TRBJ1-6 | TRBV4-3 | - | CASSQALGEYSPLHF | TGCGCCAGCAGCCAAGCACTGGGGGAGTATTCACCCCTCCACTTT
many | TRBJ1-5 | TRBV5-1 | - | CASSLDDYSNQPQHF | TGCGCCAGCAGCTTGGACGACTATAGCAATCAGCCCCAGCATTTT
- | TRBJ1-1 | TRBV4-1 | - | CAGSQGANSNTEAFF | TGCGCCGGCAGCCAAGGGGCGAACTCGAACACTGAAGCTTTCTTT
- | TRBJ2-7 | TRBV6-2/TRBV6-3 | TRBD1 | CASRSGGTGEQYF | TGTGCCAGCAGGTCAGGGGGAACCGGAGAGCAGTACTTC
few | TRBJ2-1 | TRBV6-2/TRBV6-3 | TRBD2 | CASSSVWVAGVTNEQFF | TGTGCCAGCAGTTCCGTTTGGGTAGCGGGAGTAACGAATGAGCAGTTCTTC
- | TRBJ2-5 | TRBV13 | - | CASSAQEEETQYF | TGTGCCAGCAGCGCACAGGAGGAAGAGACCCAGTACTTC
many | TRBJ2-7 | TRBV3-1 | - | CASSQVGRADYEQYF | TGTGCCAGCAGCCAAGTGGGTAGGGCGGACTACGAGCAGTACTTC
few | TRBJ2-7 | TRBV19 | - | CASSIGNEQYF | TGTGCCAGTAGTATTGGAAACGAGCAGTACTTC
many | TRBJ2-2 | TRBV12-3/TRBV12-4 | TRBD1 | CASSRQRQGLTGELFF | TGTGCCAGCAGCCGTCAGAGACAGGGGCTCACCGGGGAGCTGTTTTTT
- | TRBJ2-2 | TRBV12-3/TRBV12-4 | - | CASGNEDTGELFF | TGTGCCAGCGGAAACGAGGACACCGGGGAGCTGTTTTTT
few | TRBJ2-7 | TRBV7-9 | TRBD1 | CASSFETGPSYEQYF | TGTGCCAGCAGCTTTGAGACAGGGCCGTCCTACGAGCAGTACTTC
- | TRBJ2-4 | TRBV12-3/TRBV12-4 | - | CASSPPGAVKNIQYF | TGTGCCAGCAGTCCCCCAGGGGCCGTAAAAAACATTCAGTACTTC
many | TRBJ2-7 | TRBV27 | - | CASSLVGGAYEQYF | TGCGCCAGCAGCTTGGTCGGGGGAGCCTACGAGCAGTACTTC
- | TRBJ2-1 | TRBV6-5 | TRBD2 | CASSYPGGGEQFF | TGTGCCAGCAGTTACCCTGGGGGAGGGGAGCAGTTCTTC
- | TRBJ1-4 | TRBV7-6 | - | CASSLGGDNEKLLF | TGTGCCAGCAGCTTAGGGGGGGATAATGAAAAACTGCTTTTT
few | TRBJ2-6 | TRBV15 | TRBD1 | CATRTPGQMDSGANVLTF | TGTGCCACCAGAACCCCGGGACAGATGGACTCTGGGGCCAACGTCCTGACTTTC
many | TRBJ2-2 | TRBV6-2/TRBV6-3 | - | CASSSYGHANTGELFF | TGTGCCAGCAGTTCTTATGGACACGCGAACACCGGGGAGCTGTTTTTT
many | TRBJ2-2 | TRBV19 | - | CASSHLTTTGELFF | TGTGCCAGTAGTCATTTAACCACCACCGGGGAGCTGTTTTTT
many | TRBJ1-1 | TRBV30 | - | CAWSPGGLTEAFF | TGTGCCTGGAGTCCGGGGGGGTTAACTGAAGCTTTCTTT
- | TRBJ2-7 | TRBV6-2/TRBV6-3 | TRBD2 | CASSLSTSGATYEQYF | TGTGCCAGCAGCCTCTCGACTAGCGGGGCCACCTACGAGCAGTACTTC